This T cell receptor (beta chain) was observed in a study of blood T cells in healthy people across ages. Next came a second PCR, run for roughly 6 to 11 cycles, which used a sample-barcoded 5' primer along with a J-beta primer mix. Via MiXCR, TCRdb re-called the 5' RACE reads, giving one row per CDR3 protein. Here the sample spans around 1,500,000 distinct CDR3 sequences, 25% to 30% being singletons. Donors were healthy Caucasian individuals from Russia aged roughly 6 to 90. This clonotype has a single count. There are 15 residues in the CDR3. V gave up 3 bases and J gave up 7 bases; unmatched junction bases: 12.

The chain links TRBV12-3 or TRBV12-4 to TRBJ2-7, with 7 positions matching TRBD1. Sequenced material: blood. This TCR was recovered from a woman aged 25 to 39 in good health. CDR3 nucleotides: TGTGCCAGCAGTTTGGGGGACAGCGGTTCTTATGAGCAGTACTTC. It translates to CASSLGDSGSYEQYF.